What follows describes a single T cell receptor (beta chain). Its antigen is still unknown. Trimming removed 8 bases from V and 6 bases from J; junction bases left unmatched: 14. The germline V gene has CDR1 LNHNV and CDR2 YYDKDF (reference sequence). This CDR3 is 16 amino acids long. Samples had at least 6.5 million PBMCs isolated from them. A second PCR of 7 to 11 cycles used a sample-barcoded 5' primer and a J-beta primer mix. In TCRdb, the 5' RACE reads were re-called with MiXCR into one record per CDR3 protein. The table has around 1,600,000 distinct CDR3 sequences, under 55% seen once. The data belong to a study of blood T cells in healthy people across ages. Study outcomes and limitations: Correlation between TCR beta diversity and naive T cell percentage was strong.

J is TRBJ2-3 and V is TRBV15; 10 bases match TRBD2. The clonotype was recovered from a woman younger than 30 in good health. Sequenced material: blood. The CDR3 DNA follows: TGTGCCACCGCAGACGGACTAGCGGCGAATGGGGATACGCAGTATTTT. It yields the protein CATADGLAANGDTQYF. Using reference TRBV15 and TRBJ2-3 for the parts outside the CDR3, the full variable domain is DAMVIQNPRYQVTQFGKPVTLSCSQTLNHNVMYWYQQKSSQAPKLLFHYYDKDFNNEADTPDNFQSRRPNTSFCFLDIRSPGLGDTAMYLCATADGLAANGDTQYFGPGTRLTVL.